Below are 26 T cell receptor beta chains sequenced from a single sample in a study of T cell changes during pregnancy in multiple sclerosis. Sequencing was performed with immunoSEQ multiplex PCR; in TCRdb, only in-frame clones are kept and a portion is missing. The repertoire holds tens of thousands of clones, approximately 92% seen once, with 2% to 2.5% in the top ten. The sample consisted of peripheral blood, taken after pregnancy. These receptors were collected from a female donor with multiple sclerosis, enrolled in a pregnancy study.

This clone has just one count. The gene calls are TRBV7-3 and TRBJ1-1, with D perhaps TRBD1 (6 bases). The CDR3 extends over 9 amino acids. Trimming shortened V by 10 bases and J by 9 bases, and 9 bases separated the two germline ends. Looked up from germline, CDR1 is SGHTA and CDR2 is FQGTGA. CDR3 amino acids: CATQGKAFF. The CDR3 DNA reads TGTGCCACACAGGGAAAAGCTTTCTTT.

The J gene is TRBJ1-4, the V gene TRBV27; 7 bases are a match to TRBD1. Germline V gene data show CDR1 as MNHEY and CDR2 as SMNVEV (reference sequence). The trim removed 0 bases at V and 7 bases at J, leaving 5 bases unmatched. CDR3 length: 15 residues. This chain's CDR3 is CASSLSNYRGEKLFF. The CDR3 coding sequence is TGTGCCAGCAGTTTATCGAACTACAGGGGTGAAAAACTGTTTTTT.

V usage is TRBV27 and J usage is TRBJ2-7, with unresolved D. Germline V gene data show CDR1 as MNHEY and CDR2 as SMNVEV (reference sequence). The V and J ends lost 6 bases and 5 bases respectively, with 14 bases between them. The CDR3 has 13 amino acids. The CDR3 region is CASSLLLGHEQYF. CDR3 coding DNA: TGTGCCAGCAGCTTACTCCTGGGCCACGAGCAGTACTTC.

The chain combines TRBV5-4 with TRBJ2-3; 7 bases are shared with TRBD1. Germline CDR1 is SGHNT and CDR2 is YYREEE (reference sequence). This CDR3 is 15 amino acids long. Losses at the gene ends were 0 bases for V and 0 bases for J; bases not matched to a gene: 1. CDR3 residues: CASSLEQGSTDTQYF. CDR3 bases: TGTGCCAGCAGCTTGGAACAGGGGAGCACAGATACGCAGTATTTT.

The genes are TRBV6-4 and TRBJ2-2; D perhaps matches TRBD1 (5 bases). Germline V gene sequence: CDR1 MRHNA, CDR2 SNTAGT. The germline V and J ends were trimmed by 6 bases and 2 bases, with 13 bases remaining between them. CDR3 length: 15 amino acids. In DNA form, the CDR3 reads TGTGCCAGCAGAAGGGGTCCGGACAACACCGGGGAGCTGTTTTTT. As protein: CASRRGPDNTGELFF.

The chain is built from TRBV7-2 and TRBJ2-7, with D possibly matching TRBD1 (5 bases). The CDR3 totals 14 residues. V was pared by 5 bases and J by 6 bases, with 17 bases between. Germline V gene sequence: CDR1 SGHTA, CDR2 FQGNSA. CDR3 amino acids: CASSTRPRVREQYF. As DNA, the CDR3 is TGTGCCAGCAGCACAAGGCCCAGGGTTCGCGAGCAGTACTTC.

The chain is built from TRBV5-1 and TRBJ1-3, with unresolved D. The CDR3 covers 12 residues. Germline assignment: CDR1 SGHRS and CDR2 YFSETQ. Trimming pared 0 bases from V and 14 bases from J, leaving 12 bases between. The CDR3 bases are TGCGCCAGCAGCTTGGCCGGGAAGTCGGTATATTTT. This encodes CASSLAGKSVYF.

V and J are TRBV7-9 and TRBJ1-1; the D gene is possibly TRBD1 (6 bases). CDR1 is SEHNR, CDR2 FQNEAQ, per germline (reference sequence). V gave up 4 bases and J gave up 2 bases, with 14 bases separating them. This CDR3 region has 15 residues. CDR3 sequence: CASSSRGQQNTEAFF. As DNA, the CDR3 is TGTGCCAGCAGCTCAAGAGGACAGCAAAACACTGAAGCTTTCTTT.

The V gene is TRBV11-2, the J gene TRBJ1-5; 11 bases map to TRBD1. V lost 5 bases, J lost 6 bases, and 3 bases stayed unmatched. The CDR3 covers 14 residues. The V gene's germline CDR1 is SGHAT and CDR2 FQNNGV. In DNA, the CDR3 is TGTGCCAGCAGCCCAGGGACAGGGGGTCAGCCCCAGCATTTT. The encoded protein is CASSPGTGGQPQHF.

The rearrangement joins TRBV16 to TRBJ1-2; D call uncertain. This CDR3 contains 15 residues. Trimming pared 0 bases from V and 2 bases from J, leaving 10 bases between. Germline V gene sequence: CDR1 KGHSY, CDR2 FQNENV. Here the CDR3 DNA reads TGTGCCAGCAGCCAATCGGTCAGATTAAACTATGGCTACACCTTC. Translated, it gives CASSQSVRLNYGYTF. Filled out from reference TRBV16 and TRBJ1-2, the complete variable domain reads GEEVAQTPKHLVRGEGQKAKLYCAPIKGHSYVFWYQQVLKNEFKFLISFQNENVFDETGMPKERFSAKCLPNSPCSLEIQATKLEDSAVYFCASSQSVRLNYGYTFGSGTRLTVV.

The rearrangement uses TRBV19 and TRBJ1-4; a weak D match, TRBD1 (6 bases). CDR3 length: 15 amino acids. The germline V and J ends were trimmed by 3 bases and 8 bases, with 16 bases remaining between them. Per germline, CDR1 LNHDA and CDR2 SQIVND (reference sequence). The chain's CDR3 is CASSIPRTAEEKLFF. As DNA, the CDR3 is TGTGCCAGTAGTATCCCCCGGACAGCCGAAGAAAAACTGTTTTTT.

The chain is built from TRBV4-2 and TRBJ2-1; D is ambiguous. V was shortened by 4 bases and J by 6 bases, with 13 bases between the two germline ends. Germline CDR1 is LGHNA and CDR2 is YNFKEQ. This CDR3 has 14 residues. CDR3 sequence reads: CASSRLREFNEQFF. DNA for the CDR3: TGTGCCAGCAGCCGACTCAGAGAGTTCAATGAGCAGTTCTTC.

The V and J genes are TRBV2 and TRBJ1-1; the match to TRBD1 covers 9 bases. Looked up from germline, CDR1 is SNHLY and CDR2 is FYNNEI. The V gene end was trimmed by 4 bases and the J gene end by 10 bases; junction bases not matched to a gene: 13. The CDR3 spans 15 residues. In nucleotides, the CDR3 is TGTGCCAGCAGTGGACAACAGGGGGCCACGTCGGGAGCTTTCTTT. Its translation: CASSGQQGATSGAFF.

The chain recombines TRBV4-3 with TRBJ2-6, with TRBD1 identical over 7 bases. The CDR3 spans 17 residues. The germline CDR1 and CDR2 sequences are LGHNA and YSLEER. J lost 0 bases, V lost 2 bases, and 4 bases had no gene match. The CDR3, as DNA: TGCGCCAGCAGCCAATCCTACAGGGGCTCTGGGGCCAACGTCCTGACTTTC. Its translation: CASSQSYRGSGANVLTF.

The chain has TRBV15 and TRBJ2-3, with a weak D call TRBD1 (5 bases). Germline V gene sequence: CDR1 LNHNV, CDR2 YYDKDF (reference sequence). Between the trimmed V and J ends, which lost 0 bases and 8 bases, there was a span of 12 bases. The length of the CDR3 is 14 residues. The CDR3 spells CATSRDGAGPTQYF. CDR3 bases: TGTGCCACCAGCAGAGATGGGGCAGGGCCTACGCAGTATTTT. The full variable domain, rest sourced from reference TRBV15 and TRBJ2-3, is DAMVIQNPRYQVTQFGKPVTLSCSQTLNHNVMYWYQQKSSQAPKLLFHYYDKDFNNEADTPDNFQSRRPNTSFCFLDIRSPGLGDTAMYLCATSRDGAGPTQYFGPGTRLTVL.

The chain employs TRBV1 and TRBJ2-4; the table assigns TRBD1, which was not confirmed against the DNA. TRBV1 is deemed a pseudogene. This CDR3 comprises 14 residues. The CDR3 bases are TGCACCAGCAGCCAAGGTGAGGGGGCGAACATTCAGTACTTC. Translation gives CTSSQGEGANIQYF.

This chain joins TRBV30 and TRBJ2-2; 13 nucleotides align to TRBD2. Trimming at V came to 5 bases and at J to 6 bases, leaving 3 bases not matched to a gene. CDR3 size: 14 residues. Germline lookup yields CDR1 GTSNPN and CDR2 SVGIG (reference sequence). CDR3 nucleotide sequence: TGTGCCTGGGGGGGACTAGCGGGGTCCGGGGAGCTGTTTTTT. Its protein product is CAWGGLAGSGELFF.

In DNA, the CDR3 is TGTGCCAGTAGCCCGGCGTGGACAGGGGCCTACGAGCAGTACTTC. Translated: CASSPAWTGAYEQYF. The chain has TRBV19 and TRBJ2-7; 9 positions match TRBD1. This CDR3 region has 15 residues. Per the germline V gene, CDR1 is LNHDA and CDR2 is SQIVND (reference sequence). With V trimmed by 6 bases and J by 2 bases, 8 bases remained unmatched.

V is TRBV9 and J is TRBJ1-6; 10 bases are shared with TRBD1. Trimming removed 4 bases from V and 10 bases from J; junction bases left unmatched: 8. CDR1 and CDR2 (germline): SGDLS, YYNGEE. The CDR3 extends over 15 amino acids. The CDR3 loop is CASSTSGTGVSPLHF. Written as DNA, the CDR3 is TGTGCCAGCAGCACTTCCGGGACAGGGGTATCACCCCTCCACTTT.

The chain employs TRBV6-1 and TRBJ1-5, with D perhaps matching TRBD1 (6 bases). With 7 bases removed from V and 10 bases from J, the gap between germline ends came to 17 bases. Looked up from germline, CDR1 is MNHNS and CDR2 is SASEGT. This CDR3 comprises 13 residues. The CDR3, as DNA: TGTGCCAGCATAGGACAGAGCAATTCCCCCCAGCATTTT. Translating gives CASIGQSNSPQHF.

The chain recombines TRBV19 with TRBJ2-7; 11 nucleotides match TRBD1. The CDR3 spans 17 residues. The V gene's germline CDR1 is LNHDA and CDR2 SQIVND (reference sequence). Trimming removed 7 bases from V and 5 bases from J; junction bases left unmatched: 16. For the CDR3, the DNA is TGTGCCAGTAAATTATATCAGGACAGGGGGCAGATCGACGAGCAGTACTTC. Residues: CASKLYQDRGQIDEQYF. Complete variable domain (other parts from reference TRBV19 and TRBJ2-7): DGGITQSPKYLFRKEGQNVTLSCEQNLNHDAMYWYRQDPGQGLRLIYYSQIVNDFQKGDIAEGYSVSREKKESFPLTVTSAQKNPTAFYLCASKLYQDRGQIDEQYFGPGTRLTVT.

The rearrangement links TRBV13 to TRBJ2-4; 8 nucleotides match TRBD1. Germline CDR1 reads PRHDT; CDR2 reads FYEKMQ (reference sequence). V lost 5 bases, J lost 1 base, and 7 bases stayed unmatched. The CDR3 extends over 16 amino acids. The CDR3 is CASSGQGARAKNIQYF. The DNA for the CDR3 is TGTGCCAGCAGCGGTCAGGGGGCGCGGGCCAAAAACATTCAGTACTTC.

This sequence joins TRBV12-5 and TRBJ1-6, with a weak D call TRBD1 (6 bases). V lost 5 bases to trimming and J lost 7 bases, with 12 bases between them. CDR1 is LGHNT and CDR2 is FRNRAP in the germline V gene. The CDR3 has 14 amino acids. CDR3 protein: CASGEGDLNSPLHF. CDR3 nucleotides: TGTGCTAGTGGTGAGGGGGATTTGAATTCACCCCTCCACTTT.

CDR3 nucleotide sequence: TGTGCCAGCAGCCCGACAGGGGCCGCCCGGGGCTATGGCTACACCTTC. This gives the protein CASSPTGAARGYGYTF. This chain uses TRBV7-9 with TRBJ1-2, with 8 bases fitting TRBD1. With V trimmed by 5 bases and J by 4 bases, 12 bases remained unmatched. Germline CDR1 reads SEHNR; CDR2 reads FQNEAQ (reference sequence). The length of the CDR3 is 16 residues.

This clone was seen once. The CDR3 sequence is CASSQEGGGHSYNEQFF. The CDR3 DNA is TGCGCCAGCAGCCAAGAAGGGGGGGGGCACTCCTACAATGAGCAGTTCTTC. This sequence joins TRBV4-1 and TRBJ2-1; weak D call: TRBD2 (7 bases). This CDR3 region has 17 residues. Germline-derived CDR1 and CDR2 are MGHRA and YSYEKL. V was cut by 0 bases and J by 0 bases, with 12 bases left in between.

This chain connects TRBV27 to TRBJ1-6, with D perhaps TRBD1 (5 bases). The CDR3 consists of 14 residues. V shed 2 bases and J shed 9 bases, with 11 bases lying between them. The germline CDR1 and CDR2 sequences are MNHEY and SMNVEV (reference sequence). The chain's CDR3 is CASSLGGAASPLHF. In DNA, the CDR3 is TGTGCCAGCAGTTTAGGAGGGGCGGCTTCACCCCTCCACTTT.